These 17 T cell receptor beta chains were sequenced from one sample in a study of CD8 T cells in Susac syndrome. RNA amounts of roughly 0.5 to 1 ug underwent reverse transcription with random hexamers. TCRdb passed the immunoSEQ multiplex PCR reads through MiXCR, listing each CDR3 protein once. The sample has 100,000 to 150,000 distinct CDR3 sequences, roughly 80% seen once; the top ten hold roughly 0.48%. The sample consisted of CD8+ T cells from PBMCs. The receptors were sampled from a human donor with multiple sclerosis.

The chain recombines TRBV3-1 with TRBJ2-5; TRBD1 is a possible D gene (5 bases). V lost 0 bases and J 3 bases, leaving 17 bases between the germline ends. The germline CDR1 and CDR2 sequences are LGHDT and YNNKEL (reference sequence). There are 17 residues in the CDR3. CDR3 protein: CASSQDKVWVGEETQYF. The CDR3 nucleotides read TGTGCCAGCAGCCAAGATAAGGTTTGGGTAGGGGAAGAGACCCAGTACTTC.

The chain combines TRBV19 with TRBJ2-7, with TRBD1 matching 8 bases. CDR1 and CDR2 (germline): LNHDA, SQIVND (reference sequence). Germline trimming cut 6 bases from V and 2 bases from J; bases unmatched to any gene: 9. The CDR3 is 15 residues long. The CDR3 protein is CASSPRGQVTYEQYF. For the CDR3, the DNA is TGTGCCAGTAGCCCCAGGGGGCAGGTGACCTACGAGCAGTACTTC.

J is TRBJ1-1 and V is TRBV14; D unresolved. Germline-derived CDR1 and CDR2 are SGHDN and FVKESK. Deletions cut 0 bases from V and 3 bases from J, with 14 bases between. The CDR3 spans 16 residues. The CDR3 here is CASSQDASHTDTEAFF. The CDR3 coding sequence is TGTGCCAGCAGCCAAGATGCCTCGCACACGGACACTGAAGCTTTCTTT. The full variable domain, with the rest looked up from reference TRBV14 and TRBJ1-1, is EAGVTQFPSHSVIEKGQTVTLRCDPISGHDNLYWYRRVMGKEIKFLLHFVKESKQDESGMPNNRFLAERTGGTYSTLKVQPAELEDSGVYFCASSQDASHTDTEAFFGQGTRLTVV.

This chain uses TRBV20-1 with TRBJ2-7, with a possible D match to TRBD1 (6 bases). CDR3 length equals 13 residues. Trimming took 1 base from V and 0 from J, leaving 7 bases between them. CDR1 and CDR2 from the germline V gene are DFQATT and SNEGSKA (reference sequence). CDR3 DNA: TGCAGTGCTAGAGGGACAGACTCCTACGAGCAGTACTTC. Amino acid sequence: CSARGTDSYEQYF.

Here the CDR3 reads CASNLRGELYGYTF. The DNA for the CDR3 is TGTGCCAGCAATTTGCGGGGAGAACTCTATGGCTACACCTTC. The rearrangement joins TRBV12-3 or TRBV12-4 to TRBJ1-2; no clear D. The CDR3 spans 14 residues. Trimming took off 7 bases at V and 4 bases at J, with 16 bases between the two ends.

V and J are TRBV12-3 or TRBV12-4 and TRBJ2-2; D not resolved. CDR3 length: 15 amino acids. V was trimmed by 5 bases and J by 6 bases, leaving 16 bases between them. CDR3 amino acids: CASSVEFVVAGELFF. The CDR3 nucleotides are TGTGCCAGCAGTGTAGAATTCGTGGTAGCCGGGGAGCTGTTTTTT.

This clonotype has more than one count but fewer than ten. The chain employs TRBV4-1 and TRBJ1-6; D not certain. The CDR3 is 15 amino acids. Germline CDR1 MGHRA, CDR2 YSYEKL. Trimming shortened V by 0 bases and J by 7 bases, and 10 bases separated the two germline ends. CDR3: CASSQERTGNSPLHF. DNA for the CDR3: TGCGCCAGCAGCCAAGAACGTACGGGCAATTCACCCCTCCACTTT.

The chain joins TRBV27 to TRBJ1-2; weak D call: TRBD1 (5 bases). Trimming pared 3 bases from V and 3 bases from J, leaving 11 bases between. The CDR3 totals 14 residues. Germline V gene sequence: CDR1 MNHEY, CDR2 SMNVEV (reference sequence). Written as DNA, the CDR3 is TGTGCCAGCAGTTTCGCCGGGGCCTACTATGGCTACACCTTC. Its protein product is CASSFAGAYYGYTF.

This clonotype showed up just once. The chain combines TRBV7-2 with TRBJ2-1, with 7 bases lining up with TRBD1. This CDR3 spans 17 amino acids. The germline gives CDR1 SGHTA, CDR2 FQGNSA. Germline trimming cut 0 bases from V and 0 bases from J; bases unmatched to any gene: 5. This CDR3 reads CASSLARGQRSYNEQFF. The CDR3 DNA reads TGTGCCAGCAGCTTAGCCAGGGGACAGCGCTCCTACAATGAGCAGTTCTTC.

The rearrangement links TRBV24-1 to TRBJ2-7; no reliable D call. With 3 bases removed from V and 2 bases from J, the gap between germline ends came to 10 bases. CDR1 is KGHDR and CDR2 is SFDVKD in the germline V gene. The CDR3 covers 14 residues. CDR3 region: CATSDAGVPYEQYF. CDR3 DNA: TGTGCCACCAGTGATGCTGGCGTTCCCTACGAGCAGTACTTC.

This sequence joins TRBV10-2 and TRBJ2-3; D might be TRBD1 (6 bases). The germline gives CDR1 WSHSY, CDR2 SAAADI. Trimming took off 9 bases at V and 2 bases at J, with 12 bases between the two ends. The CDR3 length is 13 residues. CDR3 coding DNA: TGCGCCAGTTCTGGACAGCACACAGATACGCAGTATTTT. Translating it yields CASSGQHTDTQYF.

The J gene is TRBJ1-5, the V gene TRBV6-1, with D maybe TRBD1 (5 bases). Trimming removed 6 bases at V and 0 bases at J, with 12 bases between. This CDR3 has 15 amino acids. CDR1 is MNHNS, CDR2 SASEGT, per germline. The CDR3 protein is CASRGRGISNQPQHF. In DNA form, the CDR3 reads TGTGCCAGCAGGGGGCGCGGTATTAGCAATCAGCCCCAGCATTTT.

The rearrangement uses TRBV24-1 and TRBJ2-2; D remains unclear. Germline loops: CDR1 KGHDR, CDR2 SFDVKD. The V and J ends lost 0 bases and 4 bases respectively, with 5 bases between them. The CDR3 has 14 residues. CDR3 region: CATSDLISTGELFF. The CDR3 coding sequence is TGTGCCACCAGTGATTTGATCAGCACCGGGGAGCTGTTTTTT.

This clonotype showed up just a few times. V and J are TRBV4-2 and TRBJ1-5; D is undetermined. CDR3 length equals 15 residues. V lost 5 bases and J 4 bases, leaving 15 bases between the germline ends. Looked up from germline, CDR1 is LGHNA and CDR2 is YNFKEQ. The CDR3 DNA reads TGTGCCAGCAGCGTCTCGGGTGAAGGAAATCAGCCCCAGCATTTT. It codes for CASSVSGEGNQPQHF.

The table lists this clonotype with a few counts. The chain carries TRBV9 and TRBJ1-1; TRBD1 matches 7 bases. The germline gives CDR1 SGDLS, CDR2 YYNGEE. CDR3 length: 15 amino acids. Trimming at V came to 3 bases and at J to 6 bases, leaving 11 bases not matched to a gene. CDR3 DNA sequence: TGTGCCAGCAGCGCAGCCCCGGACAGGCTACCTGAAGCTTTCTTT. Amino acids: CASSAAPDRLPEAFF.

The chain has TRBV7-6 and TRBJ1-1, with D unclear. Between the trimmed V and J ends, which lost 3 bases and 3 bases, there was a span of 11 bases. The germline V gene has CDR1 SGHVS and CDR2 FNYEAQ. The CDR3 length is 14 residues. The CDR3: CASSFREWDTEAFF. The CDR3 nucleotides are TGTGCCAGCAGCTTTCGGGAATGGGACACTGAAGCTTTCTTT. The whole variable domain, filled in from reference TRBV7-6 and TRBJ1-1, reads GAGVSQSPRYKVTKRGQDVALRCDPISGHVSLYWYRQALGQGPEFLTYFNYEAQQDKSGLPNDRFSAERPEGSISTLTIQRTEQRDSAMYRCASSFREWDTEAFFGQGTRLTVV.

V gene TRBV11-2 combines with J gene TRBJ2-7, with D hard to call. With 0 bases removed from V and 2 bases from J, the gap between germline ends came to 11 bases. The CDR3 has 15 residues. CDR1 is SGHAT and CDR2 is FQNNGV in the germline V gene. Written as DNA, the CDR3 is TGTGCCAGCAGCTTAGATTCTGGGCAAACCTACGAGCAGTACGTC. Translation gives CASSLDSGQTYEQYV.